This T cell receptor (beta chain) was sequenced during a study of cytomegalovirus exposure and HLA in healthy donors. As for the study in general: Earlier findings included 117 million unique TCR beta sequences obtained from about 170 million T cells. The study, taken as a whole, reports: In a later analysis, several top co-occurrence clusters appeared linked to parvovirus B19, influenza, CMV and Epstein-Barr virus.

Regarding donors, all were healthy bone marrow donors. V was pared by 0 bases and J by 9 bases, with 9 bases between. The CDR3 runs to 14 residues. Germline V gene lookup returns CDR1 ENHRY and CDR2 SYGVKD. The PCR contained 60 Vbeta and 13 Jbeta primers. Sequenced by immunoSEQ multiplex PCR; TCRdb stores in-frame clones only, minus some. The sample lists 110,000 or so clones, approximately 77% occurring once. With regard to this clone: The antigen remains undetermined.

The gene calls are TRBV10-3 and TRBJ1-6; TRBD1 is a possible D gene (5 bases). The source of this sequence is a middle-aged man in good health and CMV-seropositive. Sequenced input: PBMCs. The CDR3 DNA follows: TGTGCCATCAGTGAGTCGCAGGGTGGTTCACCCCTCCACTTT. Its protein is CAISESQGGSPLHF.